Shown below are 10 T cell receptor beta chains from a single sample sequenced in a study of OX40 agonist ivuxolimab in advanced cancers. Profiled with immunoSEQ multiplex PCR; TCRdb holds only in-frame clones, not every one. The table includes about 19,000 clones, approximately 77% detected once. Source: CD4+ or CD8+ T cells sorted from blood, taken in a trial of the OX40 agonist ivuxolimab. The receptors derive from an adult with an advanced solid tumor such as melanoma, head and neck, liver or kidney cancer.

The V and J genes are TRBV7-2 and TRBJ2-2; D is uncertain. The V and J ends lost 1 base and 1 base respectively, with 10 bases between them. This CDR3 comprises 16 residues. CDR1 is SGHTA and CDR2 is FQGNSA in the germline V gene. This CDR3 reads CASSLEEFGNTGELFF. The DNA of the CDR3 is TGTGCCAGCAGCTTAGAAGAATTCGGGAACACCGGGGAGCTGTTTTTT.

The chain carries TRBV7-7 and TRBJ2-1; weak D call: TRBD2 (5 bases). Germline CDR1 and CDR2: SSHAT and FNYEAQ (reference sequence). CDR3 length equals 17 residues. Deletions cut 5 bases from V and 8 bases from J, with 25 bases between. This CDR3 is CASSHHGLPLLVYEQFF. Written as DNA, the CDR3 is TGTGCCAGCAGCCACCACGGACTCCCCCTCCTAGTGTATGAGCAGTTCTTC.

The rearrangement links TRBV5-1 to TRBJ2-7, with TRBD2 matching over 9 bases. The V gene's germline CDR1 is SGHRS and CDR2 YFSETQ. The CDR3 extends over 15 amino acids. J lost 5 bases, V lost 0 bases, and 6 bases had no gene match. The CDR3, as DNA: TGCGCCAGCAGCTTGGGGGCGGGAGGGGTCGACGAGCAGTACTTC. It yields the protein CASSLGAGGVDEQYF.

This sequence joins TRBV6-6 and TRBJ1-5, with a tentative D call TRBD1 (6 bases). Germline V CDR1 and CDR2: MNHNY, SVGAGI (reference sequence). The V end was cut by 4 bases, the J end by 5 bases, with 15 bases between. The CDR3 consists of 15 residues. The CDR3 DNA sequence: TGTGCCAGCAGTTTCTTCAGGGGTGGAGATCAGCCCCAGCATTTT. Amino acid sequence: CASSFFRGGDQPQHF.

The V and J genes are TRBV19 and TRBJ2-7, with TRBD2 identical over 10 bases. The V gene's germline CDR1 is LNHDA and CDR2 SQIVND (reference sequence). The CDR3 length is 15 residues. Losses at the gene ends were 5 bases for V and 3 bases for J; bases not matched to a gene: 7. The CDR3 coding sequence is TGTGCCAGTAGTCCAAGCGGGGGGGCGAACTACGAGCAGTACTTC. Translated, it gives CASSPSGGANYEQYF.

This clone was picked up a small number of times. V usage is TRBV27 and J usage is TRBJ2-7, with 7 positions matching TRBD2. Per the germline V gene, CDR1 is MNHEY and CDR2 is SMNVEV (reference sequence). V dropped 1 base and J dropped 6; count of bases not matched to a gene: 9. The CDR3 has 15 residues. CDR3 amino acids: CASSLFTSALGEQYF. The DNA for the CDR3 is TGTGCCAGCAGTTTATTCACTAGCGCACTAGGCGAGCAGTACTTC.

This chain joins TRBV19 and TRBJ2-1, with D possibly being TRBD2 (5 bases). Looked up from germline, CDR1 is LNHDA and CDR2 is SQIVND (reference sequence). The V end lost 3 bases, the J end lost 9 bases, and 15 bases lay between the germline ends. The CDR3 runs 14 residues. The CDR3, as DNA: TGTGCCAGTAGTATCCACTTGAGGGTCGGTGAGCAGTTCTTC. This translates into CASSIHLRVGEQFF.

This chain joins TRBV7-3 and TRBJ1-4, with D hard to call. V was cut by 2 bases and J by 8 bases, with 12 bases left in between. CDR3 length equals 14 residues. Germline V gene data show CDR1 as SGHTA and CDR2 as FQGTGA. The CDR3: CASSLEGELEKLFF. The CDR3 nucleotides are TGTGCCAGCAGCTTAGAGGGAGAGTTGGAAAAACTGTTTTTT.

V usage is TRBV19 and J usage is TRBJ2-7; TRBD2 aligns across 9 bases. The CDR3 consists of 15 residues. CDR1 LNHDA and CDR2 SQIVND come from the germline V gene (reference sequence). After removal of 3 bases from V and 6 bases from J, the junction contained 9 bases not matched to a gene. This chain's CDR3 is CASSMASSGTSEQYF. In DNA, the CDR3 is TGTGCCAGTAGTATGGCCTCTAGCGGGACATCCGAGCAGTACTTC.

V is TRBV4-1 and J is TRBJ1-1; maybe TRBD1 (5 bases). Trimming took 1 base from V and 4 from J, leaving 16 bases between them. The CDR3 is 16 amino acids. CDR1 and CDR2 from the germline V gene are MGHRA and YSYEKL. For the CDR3, the DNA is TGCGCCAGCAGCCAAGTAGTGGACACACTATTCACTGAAGCTTTCTTT. Amino acids: CASSQVVDTLFTEAFF.